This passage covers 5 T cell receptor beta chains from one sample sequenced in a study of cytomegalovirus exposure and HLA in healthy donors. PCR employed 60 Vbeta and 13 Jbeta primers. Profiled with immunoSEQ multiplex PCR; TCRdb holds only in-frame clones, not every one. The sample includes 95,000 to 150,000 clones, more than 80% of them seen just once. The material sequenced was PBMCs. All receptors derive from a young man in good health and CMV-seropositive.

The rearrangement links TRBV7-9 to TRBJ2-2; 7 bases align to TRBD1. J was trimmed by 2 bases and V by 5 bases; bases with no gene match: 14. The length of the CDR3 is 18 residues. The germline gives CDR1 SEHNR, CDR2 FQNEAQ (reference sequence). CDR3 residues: CASSPKALQGFNTGELFF. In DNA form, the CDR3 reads TGTGCCAGCAGCCCGAAGGCCTTACAGGGGTTTAACACCGGGGAGCTGTTTTTT.

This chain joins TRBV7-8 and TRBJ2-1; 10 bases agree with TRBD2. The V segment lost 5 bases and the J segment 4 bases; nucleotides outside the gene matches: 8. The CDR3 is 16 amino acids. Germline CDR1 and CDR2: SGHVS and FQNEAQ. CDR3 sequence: CASSPLAGVTYNEQFF. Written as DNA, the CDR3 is TGTGCCAGCAGCCCGCTAGCGGGGGTGACGTACAATGAGCAGTTCTTC.

CDR3 protein: CASSPPANTEAFF. CDR3 in DNA: TGTGCCAGCTCACCACCAGCGAACACTGAAGCTTTCTTT. The chain couples TRBV18 to TRBJ1-1; D not certain. CDR3 length equals 13 residues. V shed 0 bases and J shed 1 base, with 3 bases lying between them. Germline V gene sequence: CDR1 KGHSH, CDR2 LQKENI.

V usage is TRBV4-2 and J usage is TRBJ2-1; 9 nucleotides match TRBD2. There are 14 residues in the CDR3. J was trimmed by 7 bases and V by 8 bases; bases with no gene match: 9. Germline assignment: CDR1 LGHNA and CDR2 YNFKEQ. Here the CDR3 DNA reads TGTGCCAGCGCCCAGGGGCGGGGGGGGAATGAGCAGTTCTTC. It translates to CASAQGRGGNEQFF.

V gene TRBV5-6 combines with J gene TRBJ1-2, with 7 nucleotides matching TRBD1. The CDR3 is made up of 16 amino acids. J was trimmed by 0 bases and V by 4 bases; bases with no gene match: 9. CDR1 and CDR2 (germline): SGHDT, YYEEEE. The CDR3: CASSVEQGRTNYGYTF. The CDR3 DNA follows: TGTGCCAGCAGCGTCGAACAGGGGCGAACTAACTATGGCTACACCTTC.